The source of this T cell receptor (beta chain) is a study of cytomegalovirus exposure and HLA in healthy donors. Findings and limits, study-wide: When presence/absence was analysed, sequencing depth was taken to be roughly uniform across donors.

Researchers ran the PCR with 60 Vbeta and 13 Jbeta primers. The data were produced by immunoSEQ multiplex PCR, yet TCRdb's version contains in-frame clones alone and is incomplete. Altogether roughly 150,000 clones are present, approximately 82% being singletons, with the ten largest covering about 10%. It was healthy bone marrow donors who served as donors. Germline V gene lookup returns CDR1 SGHKS and CDR2 YYEKEE (reference sequence). The V segment lost 2 bases and the J segment 15 bases; nucleotides outside the gene matches: 15. The CDR3 consists of 15 residues. Regarding this clone: Its matching antigen is unknown.

This chain links TRBV5-5 with TRBJ1-5; 9 bases fit TRBD1. This clonotype originated in a man aged 18 to 35 in good health and CMV-seropositive. What was sequenced was PBMCs. The CDR3 loop is CASSFVPGQGCAGHF. CDR3 DNA sequence: TGTGCCAGCAGCTTCGTCCCGGGACAGGGATGTGCGGGGCATTTT.